The source of this T cell receptor beta chain is a study of early T cells in non-severe SARS-CoV-2 infection. General study results and limits: VDJdb matches were skewed toward anti-spike CD8 T cell responses.

Individual cDNA molecules were tagged with unique molecular identifiers, the study reported. From the 5' RACE reads, TCRdb called clonotypes with MiXCR, one entry per CDR3 protein. Among 40,000 to 60,000 distinct CDR3 sequences listed, around 4% were seen once. This clonotype was observed many times. The antigen is unknown. CDR1 is LGHDT and CDR2 is YNNKEL in the germline V gene (reference sequence). This CDR3 region has 12 residues. Deletions cut 0 bases from V and 13 bases from J, with 12 bases between. V usage is TRBV3-1 and J usage is TRBJ1-2, with TRBD1 as a possible D gene (6 bases). The specimen sequenced was whole blood. The receptor was isolated from an adult who was a healthcare worker with PCR-confirmed SARS-CoV-2 infection or an uninfected control (not recorded which). The CDR3 nucleotides read TGTGCCAGCAGCCAAGAGACTACAGGGTGCACCTTC. Amino acid sequence: CASSQETTGCTF.